These T cell receptor beta chains were read from a single sample in a study of blood T cell repertoires in COVID-19. Repertoires were generated with immunoSEQ multiplex PCR, while TCRdb's copy carries only in-frame clones and drops some. The data hold fewer than 350,000 clones, with about 91% observed a single time. Sample: peripheral blood. Receptors were obtained from a woman aged 25 to 39 with COVID-19, enrolled during active disease. CDR3s include the opening cysteine and the closing phenylalanine or tryptophan. Each record gives: CDR3 protein, CDR3 DNA, J gene, D gene, clone size, V gene. D genes are given only for firm matches. Only some rows state a clone size, as once, few, many or a class for expanded clones.

cdr3_aa: CASSVGLNREPFFEQYF
cdr3_nt: TGTGCCAGCAGCGTAGGGCTTAACAGGGAGCCCTTTTTCGAGCAGTACTTC
j_call: TRBJ2-7
d_call: -
clone_size: once
v_call: TRBV9

cdr3_aa: CASSFLNEQFF
cdr3_nt: TGTGCCAGCAGCTTCCTCAATGAGCAGTTCTTC
j_call: TRBJ2-1
d_call: -
clone_size: -
v_call: TRBV5-4

cdr3_aa: CASSSTAGNTEAFF
cdr3_nt: TGCGCCAGCAGCTCGACAGCAGGGAACACTGAAGCTTTCTTT
j_call: TRBJ1-1
d_call: -
clone_size: -
v_call: TRBV5-1

cdr3_aa: CASSQDLQTQQFF
cdr3_nt: TGTGCCAGCAGCCAAGATTTACAGACCCAGCAGTTCTTC
j_call: TRBJ2-1
d_call: -
clone_size: -
v_call: TRBV3-1/TRBV3-2

cdr3_aa: CASTPQSRIGNTIYF
cdr3_nt: TGTGCCAGTACCCCCCAGTCCCGCATTGGAAACACCATATATTTT
j_call: TRBJ1-3
d_call: -
clone_size: -
v_call: TRBV19

cdr3_aa: CASSRSRERIGGELFF
cdr3_nt: TGTGCCAGCAGTCGCTCACGGGAGAGGATAGGCGGGGAGCTGTTTTTT
j_call: TRBJ2-2
d_call: -
clone_size: -
v_call: TRBV2

cdr3_aa: CASKGGTVIEKLFF
cdr3_nt: TGTGCCAGCAAGGGCGGGACAGTTATCGAAAAACTGTTTTTT
j_call: TRBJ1-4
d_call: TRBD1
clone_size: -
v_call: TRBV6-5

cdr3_aa: CASSLGVRSEAFF
cdr3_nt: TGCGCCAGCAGCTTGGGCGTGAGGAGTGAAGCTTTCTTT
j_call: TRBJ1-1
d_call: -
clone_size: -
v_call: TRBV5-1

cdr3_aa: CASSQVERTPPVELFF
cdr3_nt: TGTGCCAGCAGCCAAGTTGAACGGACACCCCCGGTGGAGCTGTTTTTT
j_call: TRBJ2-2
d_call: -
clone_size: -
v_call: TRBV3-1/TRBV3-2

cdr3_aa: CASSAVSGLASNEQFF
cdr3_nt: TGTGCCAGCAGCGCCGTTTCGGGACTAGCCTCAAATGAGCAGTTCTTC
j_call: TRBJ2-1
d_call: TRBD2
clone_size: -
v_call: TRBV9

cdr3_aa: CASRMTGGAETQYF
cdr3_nt: TGTGCCAGCAGAATGACAGGGGGCGCGGAGACCCAGTACTTC
j_call: TRBJ2-5
d_call: TRBD1
clone_size: -
v_call: TRBV28

cdr3_aa: CASSQAGGTGVGQPQHF
cdr3_nt: TGCGCCAGCAGCCAAGCCGGAGGGACAGGAGTAGGTCAGCCCCAGCATTTT
j_call: TRBJ1-5
d_call: TRBD1
clone_size: -
v_call: TRBV4-1

cdr3_aa: CASSLGGGNEKLFF
cdr3_nt: TGTGCCAGCTCCCTAGGCGGGGGGAATGAAAAACTGTTTTTT
j_call: TRBJ1-4
d_call: -
clone_size: once
v_call: TRBV9

cdr3_aa: CASSRTSTPPYNEQFF
cdr3_nt: TGTGCCAGCAGCCGGACTAGCACCCCCCCGTACAATGAGCAGTTCTTC
j_call: TRBJ2-1
d_call: TRBD2
clone_size: -
v_call: TRBV5-6

cdr3_aa: CASSLYRVALEQYF
cdr3_nt: TGTGCCAGCAGTCTCTACAGGGTCGCCCTCGAGCAGTACTTC
j_call: TRBJ2-7
d_call: -
clone_size: -
v_call: TRBV2

cdr3_aa: CASSLRAGGLPDTQYF
cdr3_nt: TGTGCCAGCAGCTTACGGGCGGGGGGCCTCCCAGATACGCAGTATTTT
j_call: TRBJ2-3
d_call: TRBD2
clone_size: -
v_call: TRBV7-3

cdr3_aa: CASSPGTDNTGELFF
cdr3_nt: TGCGCCAGCAGCCCCGGGACAGACAACACCGGGGAGCTGTTTTTT
j_call: TRBJ2-2
d_call: TRBD1
clone_size: -
v_call: TRBV4-3

cdr3_aa: CASSLADKGDEKLFF
cdr3_nt: TGCGCCAGCAGCTTGGCTGACAAGGGGGATGAAAAACTGTTTTTT
j_call: TRBJ1-4
d_call: -
clone_size: -
v_call: TRBV5-1

cdr3_aa: CSARLFPEAFF
cdr3_nt: TGCAGTGCTAGACTTTTCCCTGAAGCTTTCTTT
j_call: TRBJ1-1
d_call: -
clone_size: once
v_call: TRBV20-1

cdr3_aa: CASSWGLNYGYTF
cdr3_nt: TGTGCCAGCAGTTGGGGGCTTAACTATGGCTACACCTTC
j_call: TRBJ1-2
d_call: -
clone_size: -
v_call: TRBV27

cdr3_aa: CASSPTAVDTEAFF
cdr3_nt: TGTGCCAGCAGTCCGACAGCTGTTGACACTGAAGCTTTCTTT
j_call: TRBJ1-1
d_call: -
clone_size: once
v_call: TRBV6-6

cdr3_aa: CSVEWTSEAFF
cdr3_nt: TGCAGCGTTGAATGGACAAGTGAAGCTTTCTTT
j_call: TRBJ1-1
d_call: -
clone_size: few
v_call: TRBV29-1

cdr3_aa: CASSSATGTGSNYEQYF
cdr3_nt: TGTGCCAGCAGCTCAGCCACCGGGACAGGGAGCAACTACGAGCAGTACTTC
j_call: TRBJ2-7
d_call: TRBD1
clone_size: -
v_call: TRBV11-3

cdr3_aa: CASSLSGTVAKNIQYF
cdr3_nt: TGTGCCAGCAGCTTAAGTGGGACAGTAGCCAAAAACATTCAGTACTTC
j_call: TRBJ2-4
d_call: TRBD1
clone_size: -
v_call: TRBV7-9

cdr3_aa: CASSQGTGDDHEQYF
cdr3_nt: TGCGCCAGCAGCCAGGGGACAGGGGACGACCACGAGCAGTACTTC
j_call: TRBJ2-7
d_call: TRBD1
clone_size: -
v_call: TRBV4-3

cdr3_aa: CASSELSWDKGTGELFF
cdr3_nt: TGTGCCAGCAGTGAGTTATCGTGGGACAAAGGCACCGGGGAGCTGTTTTTT
j_call: TRBJ2-2
d_call: -
clone_size: -
v_call: TRBV6-1

cdr3_aa: CASSSGSAKLFF
cdr3_nt: TGTGCCAGCAGTTCGGGATCCGCAAAACTGTTTTTT
j_call: TRBJ1-4
d_call: -
clone_size: -
v_call: TRBV6-2/TRBV6-3

cdr3_aa: CASSYSRGGNTEAFF
cdr3_nt: TGTGCCAGCAGTTACTCGAGAGGGGGGAACACTGAAGCTTTCTTT
j_call: TRBJ1-1
d_call: -
clone_size: -
v_call: TRBV6-5

cdr3_aa: CASSPGTALGEKLFF
cdr3_nt: TGTGCCAGCAGCCCAGGGACAGCCCTGGGAGAAAAACTGTTTTTT
j_call: TRBJ1-4
d_call: TRBD1
clone_size: -
v_call: TRBV7-7

cdr3_aa: CASSLSSSGGAFEQYF
cdr3_nt: TGTGCCAGCAGTTTATCATCCAGCGGGGGGGCCTTCGAGCAGTACTTC
j_call: TRBJ2-7
d_call: TRBD2
clone_size: few
v_call: TRBV27

cdr3_aa: CASSPQGTYEQYF
cdr3_nt: TGTGCCAGCAGCCCCCAGGGGACCTACGAGCAGTACTTC
j_call: TRBJ2-7
d_call: -
clone_size: -
v_call: TRBV7-9

cdr3_aa: CASSISRTGDYYGYTF
cdr3_nt: TGTGCCAGTAGTATTTCAAGGACAGGAGATTACTATGGCTACACCTTC
j_call: TRBJ1-2
d_call: TRBD1
clone_size: -
v_call: TRBV19

cdr3_aa: CASSLGAAVGGYTF
cdr3_nt: TGTGCCAGCAGCTTGGGGGCAGCCGTGGGTGGCTACACCTTC
j_call: TRBJ1-2
d_call: -
clone_size: -
v_call: TRBV5-6

cdr3_aa: CASSQDQTGTLYNSPLHF
cdr3_nt: TGTGCCAGCAGCCAAGACCAGACAGGGACCCTATATAATTCACCCCTCCACTTT
j_call: TRBJ1-6
d_call: TRBD1
clone_size: once
v_call: TRBV3-1/TRBV3-2

cdr3_aa: CAWSPRGQGWSSYNSPLHF
cdr3_nt: TGTGCCTGGAGCCCCAGAGGACAGGGATGGAGCTCCTATAATTCACCCCTCCACTTT
j_call: TRBJ1-6
d_call: TRBD1
clone_size: -
v_call: TRBV30

cdr3_aa: CASSETGFSTGELFF
cdr3_nt: TGTGCCAGCAGTGAGACAGGGTTTAGCACCGGGGAGCTGTTTTTT
j_call: TRBJ2-2
d_call: TRBD1
clone_size: -
v_call: TRBV6-2/TRBV6-3

cdr3_aa: CASSPYSGTGSTEAFF
cdr3_nt: TGTGCCAGCAGTCCATATTCCGGGACAGGGTCAACTGAAGCTTTCTTT
j_call: TRBJ1-1
d_call: TRBD1
clone_size: -
v_call: TRBV6-6

cdr3_aa: CASSSGVPVYEQYF
cdr3_nt: TGTGCCAGTAGTTCGGGGGTTCCAGTCTACGAGCAGTACTTC
j_call: TRBJ2-7
d_call: -
clone_size: -
v_call: TRBV19

cdr3_aa: CASSLAGQGRALHF
cdr3_nt: TGTGCCAGCAGCTTAGCGGGACAGGGGAGGGCCCTCCACTTT
j_call: TRBJ1-6
d_call: TRBD1
clone_size: -
v_call: TRBV7-2

cdr3_aa: CASSFAGEDTGELFF
cdr3_nt: TGTGCCAGCAGTTTCGCGGGGGAGGACACCGGGGAGCTGTTTTTT
j_call: TRBJ2-2
d_call: TRBD2
clone_size: once
v_call: TRBV27

cdr3_aa: CASSDLRGHVRGTDTQYF
cdr3_nt: TGTGCCAGCAGTGACTTAAGGGGGCATGTGCGGGGAACAGATACGCAGTATTTT
j_call: TRBJ2-3
d_call: -
clone_size: -
v_call: TRBV25-1

cdr3_aa: CASSLRSGLASTEAFF
cdr3_nt: TGTGCCAGCAGCTTACGTTCAGGGCTTGCCTCCACTGAAGCTTTCTTT
j_call: TRBJ1-1
d_call: -
clone_size: -
v_call: TRBV7-2

cdr3_aa: CASSYSIAFGEGYTF
cdr3_nt: TGTGCCAGCAGTTACTCGATCGCCTTTGGGGAGGGCTACACCTTC
j_call: TRBJ1-2
d_call: -
clone_size: -
v_call: TRBV6-5

cdr3_aa: CASSPGTGLGYTF
cdr3_nt: TGTGCCAGCAGTCCGGGGACAGGACTTGGCTACACCTTC
j_call: TRBJ1-2
d_call: TRBD1
clone_size: once
v_call: TRBV6-2/TRBV6-3

cdr3_aa: CASSPGQNTGELFF
cdr3_nt: TGTGCCAGCAGCCCTGGACAGAACACCGGGGAGCTGTTTTTT
j_call: TRBJ2-2
d_call: -
clone_size: -
v_call: TRBV7-9

cdr3_aa: CASSSGRAGTEAFF
cdr3_nt: TGTGCCAGCAGCTCGGGGAGGGCGGGCACTGAAGCTTTCTTT
j_call: TRBJ1-1
d_call: -
clone_size: -
v_call: TRBV13

cdr3_aa: CASSFRGETQYF
cdr3_nt: TGTGCCAGCAGCTTCAGAGGGGAGACCCAGTACTTC
j_call: TRBJ2-5
d_call: -
clone_size: few
v_call: TRBV7-2

cdr3_aa: CASSLDSGQVGLSPLHF
cdr3_nt: TGTGCCAGCAGCTTAGATTCCGGACAGGTTGGACTATCACCCCTCCACTTT
j_call: TRBJ1-6
d_call: TRBD1
clone_size: -
v_call: TRBV7-2

cdr3_aa: CASRDRGGGDNEQFF
cdr3_nt: TGTGCCAGCAGAGACAGGGGTGGTGGGGACAATGAGCAGTTCTTC
j_call: TRBJ2-1
d_call: TRBD1
clone_size: -
v_call: TRBV6-5

cdr3_aa: CASSSTRDSGKLFF
cdr3_nt: TGTGCCAGCAGCTCAACCCGGGACAGTGGAAAACTGTTTTTT
j_call: TRBJ1-4
d_call: TRBD1
clone_size: -
v_call: TRBV7-8

cdr3_aa: CASSEKAGVRTWGYNEQFF
cdr3_nt: TGTGCCAGCAGTGAAAAGGCAGGGGTACGGACATGGGGCTACAATGAGCAGTTCTTC
j_call: TRBJ2-1
d_call: -
clone_size: -
v_call: TRBV6-1

cdr3_aa: CASSLGGDQETQYF
cdr3_nt: TGTGCCAGCAGCTTGGGGGGGGACCAAGAGACCCAGTACTTC
j_call: TRBJ2-5
d_call: TRBD2
clone_size: -
v_call: TRBV11-3

cdr3_aa: CASNAPRGVSYNSPLHF
cdr3_nt: TGTGCCAGCAATGCCCCCCGGGGAGTCTCCTATAATTCACCCCTCCACTTT
j_call: TRBJ1-6
d_call: -
clone_size: few
v_call: TRBV28

cdr3_aa: CASSLLGRGTQYF
cdr3_nt: TGTGCCAGCAGTCTCCTAGGCAGGGGTACGCAGTATTTT
j_call: TRBJ2-3
d_call: -
clone_size: -
v_call: TRBV27

cdr3_aa: CASSYITYNSPLHF
cdr3_nt: TGTGCCAGCAGTTACATAACATATAATTCACCCCTCCACTTT
j_call: TRBJ1-6
d_call: -
clone_size: -
v_call: TRBV6-5

cdr3_aa: CASSAYISGGEETQYF
cdr3_nt: TGTGCCAGCAGTGCGTACATCAGCGGGGGTGAGGAGACCCAGTACTTC
j_call: TRBJ2-5
d_call: TRBD2
clone_size: -
v_call: TRBV6-1

cdr3_aa: CSAGEPYEQYF
cdr3_nt: TGCAGCGCCGGAGAACCGTACGAGCAGTACTTC
j_call: TRBJ2-7
d_call: -
clone_size: -
v_call: TRBV29-1

cdr3_aa: CASSATWNSPLHF
cdr3_nt: TGTGCCAGCAGCGCCACATGGAATTCACCCCTCCACTTT
j_call: TRBJ1-6
d_call: -
clone_size: -
v_call: TRBV11-2

cdr3_aa: CAIRPQQKNTEAFF
cdr3_nt: TGTGCCATCAGACCCCAACAGAAAAACACTGAAGCTTTCTTT
j_call: TRBJ1-1
d_call: -
clone_size: -
v_call: TRBV10-3

cdr3_aa: CASSQDPRGGLNSPLHF
cdr3_nt: TGTGCCAGCAGCCAAGATCCGAGGGGAGGATTGAATTCACCCCTCCACTTT
j_call: TRBJ1-6
d_call: -
clone_size: -
v_call: TRBV14